This T cell receptor (beta chain) was identified during a study of shared clonotypes between healthy human individuals. Clones were sequenced by immunoSEQ multiplex PCR, and TCRdb holds only the in-frame ones, with some missing. The table has 470,000 or so clones, 60% to 80% seen once. V lost 4 bases, J lost 3 bases, and 4 bases stayed unmatched. Germline-derived CDR1 and CDR2 are SGDLS and YYNGEE. The CDR3 has 16 amino acids. The chain uses TRBV9 and TRBJ2-1; the match to TRBD2 covers 13 bases. The sample was PBMCs. The clonotype originates from a woman aged 40 to 50 in good health. Some clones in this sample may be carry-over from other donors' samples. The CDR3 DNA sequence: TGTGCCAGCAGCCACGGGACTAGCGGGATCTACAATGAGCAGTTCTTC. This encodes CASSHGTSGIYNEQFF.